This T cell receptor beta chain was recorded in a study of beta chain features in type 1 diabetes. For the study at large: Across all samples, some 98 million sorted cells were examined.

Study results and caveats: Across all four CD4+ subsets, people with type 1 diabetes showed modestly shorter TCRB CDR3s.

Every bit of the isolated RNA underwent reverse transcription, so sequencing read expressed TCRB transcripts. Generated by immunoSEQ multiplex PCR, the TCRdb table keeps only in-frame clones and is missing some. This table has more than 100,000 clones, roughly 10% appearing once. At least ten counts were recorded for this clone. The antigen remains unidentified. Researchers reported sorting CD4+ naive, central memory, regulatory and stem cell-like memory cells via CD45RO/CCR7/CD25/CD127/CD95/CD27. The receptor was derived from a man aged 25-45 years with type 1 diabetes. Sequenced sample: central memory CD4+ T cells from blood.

CDR3: CASWTARTDTQYF. CDR3 nucleotides: TGTGCCAGCTGGACTGCCCGCACAGATACGCAGTATTTT. The V and J genes are TRBV2 and TRBJ2-3; possibly TRBD2 for D (5 bases). The CDR3 consists of 13 residues. The germline gives CDR1 SNHLY, CDR2 FYNNEI. The V end was cut by 8 bases, the J end by 1 base, with 10 bases between.